This T cell receptor beta chain was found in a study of regulatory T cells in long-lasting Graves disease. Time point indicated: persistent/refractory GD, antithyroid drugs over 5 years with positive TRAb. From RNA extracted from PBMCs, the TCR library was made. This clonotype occurred many times. CDR3 regions were amplified by Arm-PCR using iRepertoire HTBI primers to build TCR beta libraries. From the multiplex PCR reads, TCRdb called clonotypes with MiXCR, one entry per CDR3 protein. The table shows around 460,000 distinct CDR3 sequences, with roughly 21% occurring only once. This CDR3 comprises 13 residues. Germline V gives CDR1 LNHNV, CDR2 YYDKDF (reference sequence). J was trimmed by 5 bases and V by 2 bases; bases with no gene match: 2.

The gene calls are TRBV15 and TRBJ1-2; 7 nucleotides line up with TRBD1. Here the sequenced sample was peripheral blood mononuclear cells (PBMCs), taken when the disease was refractory, from a patient treated with antithyroid drugs. This sequence was found in a female donor with Graves disease. DNA for the CDR3: TGTGCCACCAGCAGACAGGGGGATTATGGCTACACCTTC. Its protein product is CATSRQGDYGYTF.